These 5 T cell receptor beta chains were sequenced from one sample in a study of OX40 agonist ivuxolimab in advanced cancers. Sequencing was performed with immunoSEQ multiplex PCR; in TCRdb, only in-frame clones are kept and a portion is missing. The profile covers 40,000 to 45,000 clones, with about 79% appearing a single time and roughly 20% taken by the ten largest. Sample: CD4+ or CD8+ T cells sorted from blood, taken in a trial of the OX40 agonist ivuxolimab. Receptors were obtained from an adult with an advanced solid tumor such as melanoma, head and neck, liver or kidney cancer.

This clone was seen once. The genes are TRBV19 and TRBJ2-5; TRBD1 agrees at 7 bases. The CDR3 runs 13 residues. J was trimmed by 6 bases and V by 3 bases; bases with no gene match: 4. The V gene's germline CDR1 is LNHDA and CDR2 SQIVND (reference sequence). CDR3 nucleotides: TGTGCCAGTAGTATCGAGGGGGCCAAGACCCAGTACTTC. Its translation: CASSIEGAKTQYF.

The chain combines TRBV7-2 with TRBJ2-2; 9 bases line up with TRBD2. CDR1 and CDR2 (germline): SGHTA, FQGNSA. The CDR3 contains 16 residues. V was pared by 0 bases and J by 4 bases, with 3 bases of the junction left unmatched. The CDR3 nucleotides read TGTGCCAGCAGCTTAGCGGCAGCGGGGGGCACCGGGGAGCTGTTTTTT. Translated: CASSLAAAGGTGELFF.

The V call is TRBV5-6, the J call TRBJ2-5; 8 nucleotides line up with TRBD1. The germline gives CDR1 SGHDT, CDR2 YYEEEE. This CDR3 region has 13 residues. The ends lost 4 bases at V and 11 bases at J; junction bases unmatched: 10. CDR3 sequence: CASSRTGLGEQYF. The CDR3 DNA reads as TGTGCCAGCAGCCGGACAGGGTTGGGAGAGCAGTACTTC. Drawing the rest from reference TRBV5-6 and TRBJ2-5, the complete variable domain is DAGVTQSPTHLIKTRGQQVTLRCSPKSGHDTVSWYQQALGQGPQFIFQYYEEEERQRGNFPDRFSGHQFPNYSSELNVNALLLGDSALYLCASSRTGLGEQYFGPGTRLLVL.

This chain connects TRBV4-3 to TRBJ2-1; 10 bases line up with TRBD2. The CDR3 is 15 residues long. Trimming cost V 1 base and J 6 bases; bases outside gene matches: 3. Germline V gene sequence: CDR1 LGHNA, CDR2 YSLEER. CDR3 sequence reads: CASSQASGSFNEQFF. The CDR3 DNA reads as TGCGCCAGCAGCCAAGCTAGCGGGAGTTTCAATGAGCAGTTCTTC.

J is TRBJ1-1 and V is TRBV4-1, with a possible D match to TRBD1 (5 bases). Trimming took off 1 base at V and 5 bases at J, with 14 bases between the two ends. The germline gives CDR1 MGHRA, CDR2 YSYEKL. This CDR3 is 15 amino acids long. The CDR3 DNA sequence: TGCGCCAGCAGCCAAGCCTCGGACGGGGGGACTGAAGCTTTCTTT. It is translated as CASSQASDGGTEAFF.